This TCR beta chain came from a study of cytomegalovirus exposure and HLA in healthy donors. Looked up from germline, CDR1 is KGHSH and CDR2 is LQKENI. V lost 3 bases to trimming and J lost 2 bases, with 10 bases between them. The CDR3 extends over 14 amino acids. The PCR was carried out with 60 Vbeta primers and 13 Jbeta primers. Some clones are missing from TCRdb's copy, which holds only in-frame ones; the method was immunoSEQ multiplex PCR. Seen here are over 150,000 clones, roughly 84% observed once, and the top ten hold more than 1%. The V and J genes are TRBV18 and TRBJ1-2; TRBD1 might be the D (6 bases). The sequence derives from a boy aged 2 to 10 in good health and CMV-seronegative. Sequencing was done on a sample of PBMCs. CDR3 coding DNA: TGTGCCAGCTCACCCGACAGGCAGAACTATGGCTACACCTTC. Translating gives CASSPDRQNYGYTF. Using reference TRBV18 and TRBJ1-2 for the parts outside the CDR3, the full variable domain is NAGVMQNPRHLVRRRGQEARLRCSPMKGHSHVYWYRQLPEEGLKFMVYLQKENIIDESGMPKERFSAEFPKEGPSILRIQQVVRGDSAAYFCASSPDRQNYGYTFGSGTRLTVV.